The 5 T cell receptor beta chains in this list originate from one sample, sequenced in a study of T-cell reconstitution after alpha-beta-depleted transplantation in children. A TCRbeta library incorporating unique molecular identifiers was prepared. TCRdb used MiXCR to reprocess the PCR reads, holding one entry per CDR3 protein. The sample contains about 980,000 distinct CDR3 sequences, less than 30% of which appear only once. The source material was PBMCs, mostly from graft donor cells, sampled 360 days after TCRalphabeta/CD19-depleted stem cell transplant. Receptors originate from a boy in the first two years of life who had a stem cell transplant for SCID, so the T cells may come from the graft donor.

CDR3 sequence (DNA): TGTGCCAGCAGCTCGGGACGGAGGGGTTATGGCTACACCTTC. Translation gives CASSSGRRGYGYTF. V usage is TRBV7-8 and J usage is TRBJ1-2; D may be TRBD1 (5 bases). CDR1 is SGHVS, CDR2 FQNEAQ, per germline. Trimming shortened V by 4 bases and J by 5 bases, and 14 bases separated the two germline ends. This CDR3 has 14 residues.

The chain carries TRBV10-2 and TRBJ2-7; the match to TRBD1 covers 11 bases. CDR3 length: 15 amino acids. Germline CDR1 and CDR2: WSHSY and SAAADI. The V gene end was trimmed by 4 bases and the J gene end by 3 bases; junction bases not matched to a gene: 5. CDR3 DNA: TGCGCCAGCAGTGCCTGGACAGGGGGCAGCTACGAGCAGTACTTC. Translated, it gives CASSAWTGGSYEQYF.

This chain joins TRBV5-1 and TRBJ2-1; D is uncertain. The CDR3 contains 16 residues. V lost 0 bases and J 1 base, leaving 11 bases between the germline ends. Germline V gene data show CDR1 as SGHRS and CDR2 as YFSETQ. In DNA form, the CDR3 reads TGCGCCAGCAGCTTGGTCCCAGGAGCTTCCTACAATGAGCAGTTCTTC. This codes for CASSLVPGASYNEQFF.

This clonotype came up a few times. This chain uses TRBV20-1 with TRBJ2-2, with no clear D. The V and J ends lost 6 bases and 1 base respectively, with 9 bases between them. CDR1 is DFQATT, CDR2 SNEGSKA, per germline (reference sequence). This CDR3 has 13 amino acids. The CDR3 spells CSAGRRNTGELFF. CDR3 coding DNA: TGCAGTGCGGGCCGACGGAACACCGGGGAGCTGTTTTTT.

The chain recombines TRBV4-1 with TRBJ2-2; the match to TRBD1 covers 7 bases. The length of the CDR3 is 16 residues. The V and J ends lost 4 bases and 4 bases, in that order; junction bases with no gene match: 9. CDR1 and CDR2 from the germline V gene are MGHRA and YSYEKL. The CDR3 here is CASSRQQGMGTGELFF. CDR3 nucleotides: TGCGCCAGCAGCCGCCAACAGGGGATGGGCACCGGGGAGCTGTTTTTT.